This T cell receptor (beta chain) was recovered during a study of T cell repertoires in cytomegalovirus infection. Overall study: Peptides in the study included HLA-C-restricted and HLA-B-restricted CMV epitopes. A matching HLA type, together with CMV infection, was signaled by public TCR beta signatures. Study-wide results and limits: HLA-C-restricted, CMV-specific TCR beta clonotypes were dominant ex vivo. Summed frequency of public TCR beta families distinguished CMV carriers with the relevant HLA.

TCRdb itself ran the reads through MiXCR, one entry per CDR3 protein. The sample has 550,000 to 700,000 distinct CDR3 sequences, 35% to 50% seen once. As concerns this clonotype: Its matching antigen is unknown.

This receptor was taken from a human donor in good health (CMV status not recorded). Some clones in this sample may be carry-over from other donors' samples. The sequences come from cultured PBMCs, collected from culture after CMV antigen stimulation.

The CDR3, as DNA: TGTGCCAGCAGCCTGAGGGGGGGAGGGGATTCACCCCTCCACTTT. It specifies CASSLRGGGDSPLHF. This chain joins TRBV7-1 and TRBJ1-6, with D tentatively TRBD1 (6 bases). TRBV7-1 is placed among ORFs of uncertain function. The length of the CDR3 is 15 residues. The germline V and J ends were trimmed by 5 bases and 8 bases, with 16 bases remaining between them.